The present T cell receptor (beta chain) was sequenced within a study of blood T cell repertoires in COVID-19 (TCRdb year 2020). For the study in its entirety: The collaborator samples originated in the United States, Italy and Spain and spanned the acute and convalescent phases of COVID-19. The samples were drawn from two sources: the first 160 participants of the ongoing ImmuneRACE study, and 950 to 1,500 subjects contributed by 6 global collaborators. HLA class I and class II types, where available, came from metadata supplied by the sample provider rather than from assay-based typing. The material from the prospective study consisted of cDNA or gDNA derived from T cells, B-cell-depleted T cells, or PBMCs. Nearly every sample came with metadata listing a de-identified subject ID, COVID-19 status, age in years and sex. Deeply sampled blood TCRbeta repertoires from subjects exposed to, actively infected with, or recovered from COVID-19 were included in the dataset. A freely available public database, intended as a resource for researchers studying the immune response to SARS-CoV-2, is where the repertoires were released.

Taken from the germline V gene, the CDR1 and CDR2 loops are SQVTM and ANQGSEA. V sheds 0 bases and J sheds 1 base, leaving 7 bases between their ends. The CDR3 sequence holds 13 residues, the cysteine and phenylalanine included. Here the CDR3 DNA is all that survives: 39 bases in frame from base 1. TCRbeta CDR3 regions were amplified from genomic DNA by means of the immunoSEQ Assay, a bias-controlled multiplex PCR. The published analysis was carried out like this. The number of nucleated cells in each sample was estimated from the amplification of reference gene primers within the assay. Sequence reads were collapsed and filtered to measure the absolute abundance of every unique TCRbeta CDR3 rearrangement. For each sample, productive Simpson clonality was calculated as the square root of Simpson's diversity index over productive rearrangements. Here the immuneACCESS table is served through TCRdb, limited to in-frame sequences with V and J called. Missing clones are a known gap in these copies; in checked studies unresolved V genes cover under half, and the rest lacks a known reason. The V and J calls and the clone size are those of that table, but D and trimming were determined from the DNA. Recorded for this sample are 29,000 or so clones; roughly nine tenths of them occurred a single time. The top ten clones comprise 9.5% to 13% of the sample.

Collaborating institutions collected whole blood in K2EDTA tubes following their own protocols. For TCRbeta analysis, collaborators shipped samples as frozen whole blood, isolated PBMCs, or DNA extracted from either of those sample types. A few counts support this clone. Its specific antigen is unknown. No base-level quality is on record; no much larger clone is a single base apart. Results and caveats for the whole study, not just this receptor: The quantity of clinical and demographic metadata differed by source and by participant and was supplied without curation.

The receptor was isolated from a man aged 55 to 70 with acute or convalescent COVID-19. Sequencing was carried out using peripheral blood. The chain couples TRBV29-1 to TRBJ2-7; TRBD2 is perhaps the D gene, given 5 matching bases. The CDR3 region reads CSVEDGESYEQYF. The bases read TGCAGCGTTGAAGATGGGGAGTCCTACGAGCAGTACTTC.